The clone carrying this T cell receptor (beta chain) was counted many times. This sample was taken from a study of prognosis after radiotherapy for stage I lung cancer. Amplification of the TCR beta CDR3 (from genomic DNA) was done by two-round multiplex PCR. Primers targeting each individual TRBV and TRBJ gene were applied in first-round PCR. TCRdb processed the multiplex PCR reads anew with MiXCR; each CDR3 protein has one entry. Of about 21,000 distinct CDR3 sequences in the sample, 40% to 45% are singletons; the top ten hold roughly a third. The V gene end was trimmed by 5 bases and the J gene end by 0 bases; junction bases not matched to a gene: 7. This CDR3 spans 15 amino acids. From germline, CDR1 is SEHNR and CDR2 FQNEAQ (reference sequence).

The V and J genes are TRBV7-9 and TRBJ2-7; the match to TRBD2 covers 7 bases. Sequenced material: PBMCs, taken before or after stereotactic body radiation therapy (not recorded which). The TCR sequence derives from a donor over 45 with non-small cell lung cancer. CDR3 sequence reads: CASSLSGTTSYEQYF. The CDR3 DNA is TGTGCCAGCAGCCTGTCCGGGACTACCTCCTACGAGCAGTACTTC.